The clone carrying this T cell receptor beta chain was observed a single time. The antigen remains undetermined. This sample was included in a study of T cells in tuberculosis. Study-level points and caveats: The TCR-beta difference was not significant; alpha differences partly reflected length. Active tuberculosis alpha repertoires lay closer to GMM-specific TCRs than controls'.

Time point in this sample: new active TB diagnosis, blood taken before or within 7 days of starting treatment. The repertoire was sequenced with immunoSEQ multiplex PCR; TCRdb's copy has only in-frame clones and lacks some. The table records about 34,000 clones, over 85% of them present only once. The CDR3 sequence is 20 residues long. This TCR was sampled from an adult with tuberculosis. The sequencing here drew on PBMCs, taken at tuberculosis diagnosis. This chain connects TRBV21-1 to TRBJ2-2; TRBD1, the table's D call, was not compared with the DNA. TRBV21-1 is assigned pseudogene status. In nucleotides, the CDR3 is TGTGCCAGCAGCTCCCGTGAACCGCCGGGACAGGGAGGTCATGGCGGGGAGCTGTTTTTT. As protein: CASSSREPPGQGGHGGELFF.